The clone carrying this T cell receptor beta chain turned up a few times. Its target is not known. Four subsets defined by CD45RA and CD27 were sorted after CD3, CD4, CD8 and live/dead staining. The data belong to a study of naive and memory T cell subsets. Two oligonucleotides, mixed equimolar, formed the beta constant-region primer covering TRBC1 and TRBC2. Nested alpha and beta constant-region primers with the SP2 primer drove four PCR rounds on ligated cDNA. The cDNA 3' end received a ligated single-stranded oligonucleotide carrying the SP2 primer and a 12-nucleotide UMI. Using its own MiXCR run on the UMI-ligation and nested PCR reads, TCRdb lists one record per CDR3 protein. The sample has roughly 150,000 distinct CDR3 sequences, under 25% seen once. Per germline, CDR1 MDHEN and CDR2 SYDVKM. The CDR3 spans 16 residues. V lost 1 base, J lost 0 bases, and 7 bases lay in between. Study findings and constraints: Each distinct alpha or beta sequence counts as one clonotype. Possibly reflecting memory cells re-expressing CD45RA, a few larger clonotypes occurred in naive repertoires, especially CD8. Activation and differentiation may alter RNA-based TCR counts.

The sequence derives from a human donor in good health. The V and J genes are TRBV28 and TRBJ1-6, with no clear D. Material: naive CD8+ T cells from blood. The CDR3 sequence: CASSLSGSSYNSPLHF. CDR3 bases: TGTGCCAGCAGTTTATCGGGGAGCTCCTATAATTCACCCCTCCACTTT.